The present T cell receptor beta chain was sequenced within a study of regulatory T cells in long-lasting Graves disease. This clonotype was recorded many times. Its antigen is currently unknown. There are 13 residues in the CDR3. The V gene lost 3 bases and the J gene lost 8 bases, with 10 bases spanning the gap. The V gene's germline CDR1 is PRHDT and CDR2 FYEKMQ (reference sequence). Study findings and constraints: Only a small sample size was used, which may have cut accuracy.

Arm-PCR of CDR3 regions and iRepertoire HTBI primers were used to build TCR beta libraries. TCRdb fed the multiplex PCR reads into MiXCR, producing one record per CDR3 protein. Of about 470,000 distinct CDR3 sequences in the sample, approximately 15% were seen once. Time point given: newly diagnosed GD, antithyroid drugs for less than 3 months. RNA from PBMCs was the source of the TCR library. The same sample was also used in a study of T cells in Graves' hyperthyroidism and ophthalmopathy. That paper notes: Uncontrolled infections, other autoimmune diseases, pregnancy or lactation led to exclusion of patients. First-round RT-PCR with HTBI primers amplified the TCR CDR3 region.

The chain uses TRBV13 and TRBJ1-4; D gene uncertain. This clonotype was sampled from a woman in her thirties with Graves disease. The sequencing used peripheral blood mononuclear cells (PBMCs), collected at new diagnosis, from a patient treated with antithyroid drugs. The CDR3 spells CASSFGSAEKLFF. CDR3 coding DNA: TGTGCCAGCAGCTTTGGATCGGCCGAAAAACTGTTTTTT.